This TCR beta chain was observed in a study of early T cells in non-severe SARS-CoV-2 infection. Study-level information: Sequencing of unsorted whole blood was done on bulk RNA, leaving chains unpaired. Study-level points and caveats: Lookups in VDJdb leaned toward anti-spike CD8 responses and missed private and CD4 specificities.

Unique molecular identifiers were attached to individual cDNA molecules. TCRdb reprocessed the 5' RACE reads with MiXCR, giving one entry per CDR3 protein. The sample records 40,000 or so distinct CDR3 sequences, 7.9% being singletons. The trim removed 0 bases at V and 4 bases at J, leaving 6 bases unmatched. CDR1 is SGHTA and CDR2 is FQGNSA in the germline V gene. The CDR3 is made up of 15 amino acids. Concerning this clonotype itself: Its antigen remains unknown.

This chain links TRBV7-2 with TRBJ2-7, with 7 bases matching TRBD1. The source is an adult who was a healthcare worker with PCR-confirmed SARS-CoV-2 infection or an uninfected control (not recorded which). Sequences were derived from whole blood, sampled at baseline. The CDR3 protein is CASSLASQQGYEQYF. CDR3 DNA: TGTGCCAGCAGCTTAGCGAGCCAACAGGGGTACGAGCAGTACTTC.